This T cell receptor beta chain was obtained from a study of T cell responses to AZD1222 COVID-19 vaccine. Assay: immunoSEQ multiplex PCR; the TCRdb copy retains only in-frame clones and omits some. The table includes roughly 100,000 clones, over 75% detected once. Germline V lookup: CDR1 SEHNR, CDR2 FQNEAQ (reference sequence). The V and J ends lost 3 bases and 4 bases respectively, with 12 bases between them. This CDR3 has 14 amino acids. This clone was found once. The receptor's source is an adult in good health. The V call is TRBV7-9, the J call TRBJ1-1; no clear D gene. Sample: peripheral blood, taken on day 0 of AZD1222 vaccination. DNA for the CDR3: TGTGCCAGCAGCTTTTGGGGTTCGGGCACTGAAGCTTTCTTT. Encoded protein: CASSFWGSGTEAFF.